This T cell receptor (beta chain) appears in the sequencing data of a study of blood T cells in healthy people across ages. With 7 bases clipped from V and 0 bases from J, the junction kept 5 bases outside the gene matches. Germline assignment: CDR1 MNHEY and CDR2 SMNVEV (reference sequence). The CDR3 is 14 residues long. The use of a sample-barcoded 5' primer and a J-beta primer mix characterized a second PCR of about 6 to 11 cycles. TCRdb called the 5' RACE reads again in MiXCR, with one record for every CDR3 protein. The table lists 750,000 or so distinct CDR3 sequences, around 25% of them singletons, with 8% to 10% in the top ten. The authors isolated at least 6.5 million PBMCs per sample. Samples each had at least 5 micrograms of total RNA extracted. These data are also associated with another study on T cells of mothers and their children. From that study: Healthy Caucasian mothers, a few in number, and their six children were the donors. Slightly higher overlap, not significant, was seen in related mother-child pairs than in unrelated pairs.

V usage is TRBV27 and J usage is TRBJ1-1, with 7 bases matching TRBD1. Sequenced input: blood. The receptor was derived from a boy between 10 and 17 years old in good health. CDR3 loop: CASKNRGVNTEAFF. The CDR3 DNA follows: TGTGCCAGCAAGAACAGGGGCGTGAACACTGAAGCTTTCTTT.